This TCR beta chain was profiled in a study of T cells in Graves' hyperthyroidism and ophthalmopathy. The study, taken as a whole, reports: Model-based prediction identified ophthalmopathy a median approximately 6.2 months prior to its onset.

V lost 1 base, J lost 0 bases, and 3 bases stayed unmatched. Germline V lookup: CDR1 LGHNA, CDR2 YNFKEQ. The CDR3 sequence is 15 residues long. This clonotype was found many times. Its matching antigen is unknown. RNA transcripts served as the template for amplifying TCR beta CDR3 regions. The TCR CDR3 first-round RT-PCR relied on the HTBI primer set. TCRdb reprocessed the multiplex PCR reads with MiXCR, giving one entry per CDR3 protein. The repertoire holds about 570,000 distinct CDR3 sequences, with 46% as singletons. Used for diagnoses were clinical symptoms, serum thyroxine and TRAb, thyroid ultrasound and orbital computed tomography.

This rearrangement joins TRBV4-2 to TRBJ2-7; TRBD2 aligns across 7 bases. Specimen: peripheral blood or thyroid tissue (not recorded which). The receptor comes from an adult woman with Graves' disease, either hyperthyroidism or ophthalmopathy (not recorded which). The CDR3 sequence: CASSQGASGSYEQYF. CDR3 nucleotide sequence: TGTGCCAGCAGCCAAGGGGCTAGCGGCTCCTACGAGCAGTACTTC.